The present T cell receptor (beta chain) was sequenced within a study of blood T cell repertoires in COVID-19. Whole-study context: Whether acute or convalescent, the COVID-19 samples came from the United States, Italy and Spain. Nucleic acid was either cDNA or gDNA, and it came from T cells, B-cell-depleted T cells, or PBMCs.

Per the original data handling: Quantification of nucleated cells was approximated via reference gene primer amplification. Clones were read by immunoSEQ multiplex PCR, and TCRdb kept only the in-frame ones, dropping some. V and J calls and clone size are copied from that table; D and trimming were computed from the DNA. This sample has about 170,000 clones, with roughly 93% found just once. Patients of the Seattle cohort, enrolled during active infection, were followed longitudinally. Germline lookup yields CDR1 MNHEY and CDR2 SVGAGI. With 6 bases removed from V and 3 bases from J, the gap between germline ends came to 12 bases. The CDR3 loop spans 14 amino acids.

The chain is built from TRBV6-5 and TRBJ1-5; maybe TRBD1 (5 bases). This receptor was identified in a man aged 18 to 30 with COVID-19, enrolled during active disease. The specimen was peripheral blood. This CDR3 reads CASSKGALNQPQHF. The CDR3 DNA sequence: TGTGCCAGCAGCAAAGGGGCCCTCAATCAGCCCCAGCATTTT.